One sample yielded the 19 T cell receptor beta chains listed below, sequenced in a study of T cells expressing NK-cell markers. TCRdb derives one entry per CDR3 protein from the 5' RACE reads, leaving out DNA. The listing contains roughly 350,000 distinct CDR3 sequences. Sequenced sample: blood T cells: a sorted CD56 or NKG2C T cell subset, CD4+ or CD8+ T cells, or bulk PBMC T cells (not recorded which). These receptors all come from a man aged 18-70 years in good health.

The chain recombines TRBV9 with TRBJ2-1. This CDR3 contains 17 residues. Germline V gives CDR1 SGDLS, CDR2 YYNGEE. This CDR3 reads CASSVVSRPSSYNEQFF. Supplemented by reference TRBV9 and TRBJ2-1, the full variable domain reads DSGVTQTPKHLITATGQRVTLRCSPRSGDLSVYWYQQSLDQGLQFLIQYYNGEERAKGNILERFSAQQFPDLHSELNLSSLELGDSALYFCASSVVSRPSSYNEQFFGPGTRLTVL.

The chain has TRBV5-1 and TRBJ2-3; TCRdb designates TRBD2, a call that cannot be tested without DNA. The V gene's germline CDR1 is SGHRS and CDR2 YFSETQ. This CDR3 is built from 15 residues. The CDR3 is CASSSTNLYTDTQYF.

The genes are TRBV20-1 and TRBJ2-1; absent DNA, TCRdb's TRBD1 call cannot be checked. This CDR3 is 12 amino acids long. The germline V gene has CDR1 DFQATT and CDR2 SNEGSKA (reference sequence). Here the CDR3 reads CSARFRGHEQFF.

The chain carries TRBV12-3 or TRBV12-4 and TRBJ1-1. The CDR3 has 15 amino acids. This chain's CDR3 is CASSLAGGENTEAFF.

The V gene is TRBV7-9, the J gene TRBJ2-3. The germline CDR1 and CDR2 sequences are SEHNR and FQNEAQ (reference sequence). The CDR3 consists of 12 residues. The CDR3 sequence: CAVSRSGDTQYF. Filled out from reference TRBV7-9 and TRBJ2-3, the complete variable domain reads DTGVSQNPRHKITKRGQNVTFRCDPISEHNRLYWYRQTLGQGPEFLTYFQNEAQLEKSRLLSDRFSAERPKGSFSTLEIQRTEQGDSAMYLCAVSRSGDTQYFGPGTRLTVL.

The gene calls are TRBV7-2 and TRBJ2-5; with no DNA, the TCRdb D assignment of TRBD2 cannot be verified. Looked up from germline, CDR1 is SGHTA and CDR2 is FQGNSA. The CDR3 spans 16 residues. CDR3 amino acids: CASSPDRGLAEETQYF.

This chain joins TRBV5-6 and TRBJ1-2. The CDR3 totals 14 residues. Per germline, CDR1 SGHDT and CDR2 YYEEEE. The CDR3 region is CASSFGGLNYGYTF.

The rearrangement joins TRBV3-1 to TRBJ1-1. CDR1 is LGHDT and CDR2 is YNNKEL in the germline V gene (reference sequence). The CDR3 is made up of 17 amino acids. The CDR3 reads CASSQVAFRLLNTEAFF.

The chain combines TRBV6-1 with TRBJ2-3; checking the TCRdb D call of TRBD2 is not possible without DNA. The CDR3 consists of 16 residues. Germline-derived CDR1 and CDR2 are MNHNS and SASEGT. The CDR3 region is CASRLLAGGKTDTQYF.

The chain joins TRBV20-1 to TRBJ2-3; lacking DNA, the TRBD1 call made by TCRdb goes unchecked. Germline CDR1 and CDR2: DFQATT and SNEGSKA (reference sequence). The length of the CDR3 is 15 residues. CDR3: CSAPQTGDATDTQYF.

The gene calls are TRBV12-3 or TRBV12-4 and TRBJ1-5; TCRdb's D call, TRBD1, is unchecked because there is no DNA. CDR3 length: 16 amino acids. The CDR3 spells CASAIGTVHSNQPQHF.

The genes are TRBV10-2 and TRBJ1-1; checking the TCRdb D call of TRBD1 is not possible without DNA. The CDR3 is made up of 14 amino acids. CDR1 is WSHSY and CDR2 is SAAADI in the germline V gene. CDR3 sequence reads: CASRARGQNTEAFF.

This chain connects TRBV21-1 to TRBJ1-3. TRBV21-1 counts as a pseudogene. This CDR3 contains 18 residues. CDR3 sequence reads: CATIRSSYSLHSGNTIYF.

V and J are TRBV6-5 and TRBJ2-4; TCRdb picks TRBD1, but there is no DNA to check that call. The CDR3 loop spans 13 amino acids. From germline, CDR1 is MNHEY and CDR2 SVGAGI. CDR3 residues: CASSYETGGIQYF.

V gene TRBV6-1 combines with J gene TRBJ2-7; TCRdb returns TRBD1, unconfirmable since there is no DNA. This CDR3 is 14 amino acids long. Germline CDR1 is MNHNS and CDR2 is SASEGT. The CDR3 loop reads CASGIPQGRGEQYF.

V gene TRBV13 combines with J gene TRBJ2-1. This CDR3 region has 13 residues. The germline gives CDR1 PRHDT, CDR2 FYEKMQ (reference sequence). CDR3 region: CASSLGSRDEQFF.

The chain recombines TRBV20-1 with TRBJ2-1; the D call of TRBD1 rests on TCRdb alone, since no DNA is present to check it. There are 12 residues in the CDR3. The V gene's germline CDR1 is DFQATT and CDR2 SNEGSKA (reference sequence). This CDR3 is CSARSPVLEQFF.

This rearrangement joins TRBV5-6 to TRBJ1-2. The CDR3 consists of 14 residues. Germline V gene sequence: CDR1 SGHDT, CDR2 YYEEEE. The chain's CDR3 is CASSLVPSWNGYTF.

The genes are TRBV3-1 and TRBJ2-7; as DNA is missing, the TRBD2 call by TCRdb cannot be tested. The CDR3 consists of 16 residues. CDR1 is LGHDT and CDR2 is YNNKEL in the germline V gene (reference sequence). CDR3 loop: CASSQGTSGLLGEQYF.